The clone carrying this TCR beta chain appeared many times. Its cognate antigen is unknown. Ophthalmopathy patients all had a Clinical Activity Score of at least 3, a NOSPECS grade of at least 4 and disease under 3 months old. The data are from a study of T cells in Graves' hyperthyroidism and ophthalmopathy. RNA transcripts gave rise to amplified TCR beta CDR3 regions. The TCR CDR3 first-round RT-PCR relied on the HTBI primer set. TCRdb ran MiXCR on the multiplex PCR reads and lists one entry per CDR3 protein. The data hold 450,000 to 550,000 distinct CDR3 sequences, with around 24% observed a single time. The study, taken as a whole, reports: Most thyroid clonotypes that were expanded above 0.001 also turned up in blood. The authors' 13 V-J model separated ophthalmopathy from stable hyperthyroidism.

Germline V lookup: CDR1 MGHRA, CDR2 YSYEKL. The V gene lost 1 base and the J gene lost 3 bases, with 10 bases spanning the gap. This CDR3 is built from 14 residues. This sequence originates from a woman aged 25 to 39 with Graves' ophthalmopathy. Specimen: blood. The chain employs TRBV4-1 and TRBJ2-7, with D possibly being TRBD2 (6 bases). CDR3 in amino acids: CASSQVTGVYEQYF. The CDR3 DNA reads TGCGCCAGCAGCCAAGTAACGGGGGTCTACGAGCAGTACTTC.